Presented here are 15 T cell receptor beta chains from one specimen sequenced in a study of breast tumors, draining lymph nodes, adjacent tissues. Each CDR3 protein gets one entry after TCRdb re-called the multiplex PCR reads with MiXCR. The data hold 200,000 to 300,000 distinct CDR3 sequences, with roughly 31% observed a single time. Breast cancer patients provided tissue from their axillary draining lymph nodes. Sample: axillary lymph node tissue. The receptors stem from a female donor with breast cancer. Some clones in this sample may be carry-over from other donors' samples.

This clonotype was counted at least ten times. V and J are TRBV7-9 and TRBJ2-3; no firm D call. The germline CDR1 and CDR2 sequences are SEHNR and FQNEAQ (reference sequence). CDR3 length: 15 amino acids. This chain's CDR3 is CATTRAVGSTDTQYF. The CDR3 DNA follows: TGTGCTACTACCCGGGCGGTCGGGAGCACAGATACGCAGTATTTT.

This clonotype was seen many times. CDR3 in DNA: TGCGCCAGCAGCCCCGAGACAAGACTCTATGGCTACACCTTC. Translated, it gives CASSPETRLYGYTF. This chain joins TRBV4-3 and TRBJ1-2; D uncertain. Germline values: CDR1 LGHNA, CDR2 YSLEER. CDR3 length: 14 amino acids. Trimming removed 4 bases from V and 4 bases from J, with 13 bases in between.

A remark on this clonotype: This may stem from a read error, because a much larger clone lies one nucleotide away. The rearrangement links TRBV5-5 to TRBJ2-1, with TRBD2 as a possible D gene (6 bases). Trimming took 7 bases from V and 5 from J, leaving 22 bases between them. Germline V gene sequence: CDR1 SGHKS, CDR2 YYEKEE (reference sequence). The CDR3 extends over 16 amino acids. Written as DNA, the CDR3 is TGTGCCAGCCGCTCGCAGCCGGGACTCCGGCACAATGAGCAGTTCTTC. Protein sequence: CASRSQPGLRHNEQFF.

This clonotype was seen ten or more times. The chain recombines TRBV29-1 with TRBJ2-7; D is unclear. CDR1 is SQVTM and CDR2 is ANQGSEA in the germline V gene. This CDR3 has 11 amino acids. V lost 4 bases and J 3 bases, leaving 7 bases between the germline ends. The CDR3, as DNA: TGCAGCGTTGGCGCTAACTACGAGCAGTACTTC. Translating gives CSVGANYEQYF.

This clonotype was counted ten times or more. This chain connects TRBV5-1 to TRBJ2-3; TRBD2 matches 9 bases. From germline, CDR1 is SGHRS and CDR2 YFSETQ. With V trimmed by 2 bases and J by 5 bases, 9 bases remained unmatched. The CDR3 spans 16 residues. CDR3 protein: CASSFSSGKGKDTQYF. In DNA, the CDR3 is TGCGCCAGCAGCTTTTCTAGCGGGAAGGGAAAAGATACGCAGTATTTT.

This clonotype was observed at least ten times. The chain joins TRBV19 to TRBJ2-1, with 9 bases matching TRBD2. The CDR3 is 15 amino acids. The trim removed 6 bases at V and 5 bases at J, leaving 8 bases unmatched. The germline gives CDR1 LNHDA, CDR2 SQIVND (reference sequence). The DNA for the CDR3 is TGTGCCAGTAGGGGGACTAGCTTGGGACACAATGAGCAGTTCTTC. Amino acids: CASRGTSLGHNEQFF.

On this clonotype itself: Since a much larger clone is just one base distant, this may be a read error. The conserved closing phenylalanine or tryptophan is absent in this CDR3, likely reflecting a read error. The CDR3 DNA sequence: TGCGCCAGCAGCCAAGTTGCGGAGGGATCTTCCAATGAGCAGTTCCTC. Protein sequence: CASSQVAEGSSNEQFL. This chain links TRBV4-1 with TRBJ2-1, with a possible D match to TRBD2 (6 bases). CDR1 is MGHRA and CDR2 is YSYEKL in the germline V gene. CDR3 size: 16 residues. V lost 1 base and J lost 6, with 16 bases in between.

This clonotype came up many times. The chain is built from TRBV5-6 and TRBJ1-5; a weak D match, TRBD1 (5 bases). The CDR3 runs to 14 residues. Deletions cut 3 bases from V and 9 bases from J, with 16 bases between. Germline lookup yields CDR1 SGHDT and CDR2 YYEEEE. CDR3 residues: CASSSGRTKMPQHF. The DNA for the CDR3 is TGTGCCAGCAGCTCGGGACGGACCAAGATGCCCCAGCATTTT. The full variable domain, with the rest looked up from reference TRBV5-6 and TRBJ1-5, is DAGVTQSPTHLIKTRGQQVTLRCSPKSGHDTVSWYQQALGQGPQFIFQYYEEEERQRGNFPDRFSGHQFPNYSSELNVNALLLGDSALYLCASSSGRTKMPQHFGDGTRLSIL.

This clonotype was counted only a few times. A much larger clone differs from this one at a single base, so this may be a read error. The chain is built from TRBV20-1 and TRBJ2-7, with 9 bases aligning to TRBD1. This CDR3 spans 14 amino acids. Germline V gene lookup returns CDR1 DFQATT and CDR2 SNEGSKA (reference sequence). V lost 1 base, J lost 6 bases, and 7 bases stayed unmatched. CDR3 coding DNA: TGCAGTGCTAGAGTCCCACAGGGGGCCTCCGAGCAGTACTTC. Translating it yields CSARVPQGASEQYF.

This clonotype was recorded at least ten times. This chain joins TRBV5-1 and TRBJ1-6, with D possibly matching TRBD1 (5 bases). There are 15 residues in the CDR3. Germline V gives CDR1 SGHRS, CDR2 YFSETQ. V dropped 4 bases and J dropped 9 bases, with 17 bases sitting between them. CDR3 protein: CASSPGGPRGSPLHF. DNA of the CDR3: TGCGCCAGCAGCCCCGGCGGGCCTAGGGGTTCACCCCTCCACTTT.

This clonotype has a count of ten or more. The chain uses TRBV15 and TRBJ2-1; tentatively, D is TRBD2 (6 bases). CDR1 LNHNV and CDR2 YYDKDF come from the germline V gene (reference sequence). The CDR3 length is 17 residues. Trimming removed 1 base at V and 0 bases at J, with 13 bases between. CDR3 sequence (DNA): TGTGCCACCAGCAGAGTTCGGGGGAGTAGCTCCTACAATGAGCAGTTCTTC. It yields the protein CATSRVRGSSSYNEQFF.

Of note for this clonotype: A read error may be the cause here, since a much bigger clone is one base away. J is TRBJ2-7 and V is TRBV11-2; 12 bases fit TRBD2. Germline assignment: CDR1 SGHAT and CDR2 FQNNGV. The CDR3 runs 13 residues. CDR3 amino acids: CAGSFGLAGEQYF. CDR3 in DNA: TGTGCCGGCAGCTTTGGACTAGCGGGAGAGCAGTACTTC.

This clonotype was detected many times. The rearrangement joins TRBV12-3 or TRBV12-4 to TRBJ2-1; TRBD2 might be the D (6 bases). The CDR3 has 15 residues. Trimming cost V 2 bases and J 8 bases, with 16 bases left between them. The chain's CDR3 is CASSLSGGTLDEQFF. The CDR3 region has the DNA TGTGCCAGCAGTTTAAGCGGAGGGACCCTCGATGAGCAGTTCTTC.

This clonotype was counted ten times or more. This chain uses TRBV28 with TRBJ1-4; the D gene is possibly TRBD1 (6 bases). Trimming removed 6 bases from V and 0 bases from J, with 11 bases in between. This CDR3 spans 15 amino acids. Germline V gene lookup returns CDR1 MDHEN and CDR2 SYDVKM. Here the CDR3 reads CASSIGQTTNEKLFF. As DNA, the CDR3 is TGTGCCAGCAGCATAGGACAGACAACTAATGAAAAACTGTTTTTT.

In this sample, this clonotype turned up many times. The CDR3 sequence is CATSRDISAGVLVNEQFF. DNA for the CDR3: TGTGCCACCAGCAGAGATATTTCGGCGGGAGTGCTGGTCAATGAGCAGTTCTTC. The V call is TRBV15, the J call TRBJ2-1, with 7 bases matching TRBD2. V was clipped by 0 bases and J by 6 bases; unmatched bases: 14. Germline V gives CDR1 LNHNV, CDR2 YYDKDF (reference sequence). The CDR3 loop spans 18 amino acids.